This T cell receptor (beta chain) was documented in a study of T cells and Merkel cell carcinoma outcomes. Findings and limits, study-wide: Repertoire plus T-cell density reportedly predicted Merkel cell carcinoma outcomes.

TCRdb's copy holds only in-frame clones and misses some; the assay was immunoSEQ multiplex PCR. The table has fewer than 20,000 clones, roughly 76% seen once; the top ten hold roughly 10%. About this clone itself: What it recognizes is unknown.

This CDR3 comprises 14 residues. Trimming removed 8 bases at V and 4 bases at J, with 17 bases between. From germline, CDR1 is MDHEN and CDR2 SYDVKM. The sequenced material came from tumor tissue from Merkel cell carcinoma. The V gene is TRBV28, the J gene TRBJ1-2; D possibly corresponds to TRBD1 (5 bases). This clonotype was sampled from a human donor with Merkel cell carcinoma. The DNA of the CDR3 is TGTGCCAGCGATAGGGGACTCGGAGGCTATGGCTACACCTTC. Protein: CASDRGLGGYGYTF.